The 21 T cell receptor beta chains in this list originate from one sample, sequenced in a study of blood T cell repertoires in COVID-19. TCRdb's table, derived via immunoSEQ multiplex PCR, lists solely in-frame clones and lacks some. The sample lists around 280,000 clones; approximately 90% were seen once. The specimen sequenced was PBMCs or T cells enriched from blood (not recorded which). The receptors stem from a middle-aged woman who had recovered from COVID-19.

CDR3 DNA sequence: TGTGCCTGGAGTACAGGGAGCGACGGTGAAAAACTGTTTTTT. Translation gives CAWSTGSDGEKLFF. The rearrangement uses TRBV30 and TRBJ1-4; TRBD1 might be the D (6 bases). Trimming cost V 2 bases and J 7 bases, with 14 bases left between them. Germline V gene data show CDR1 as GTSNPN and CDR2 as SVGIG (reference sequence). CDR3 length equals 14 residues.

The chain recombines TRBV5-6 with TRBJ2-1, with 8 bases matching TRBD2. The CDR3 has 16 residues. V was clipped by 5 bases and J by 6 bases; unmatched bases: 13. CDR1 and CDR2 from the germline V gene are SGHDT and YYEEEE. CDR3 bases: TGTGCCAGCAGTGTAGAAGCGGGGGTTCTCCTCAATGAGCAGTTCTTC. Its translation: CASSVEAGVLLNEQFF.

The V call is TRBV9, the J call TRBJ2-7, with 7 bases aligning to TRBD2. Germline CDR1 SGDLS, CDR2 YYNGEE. The CDR3 runs 14 residues. J gave up 2 bases and V 6 bases, and 8 bases lay outside the gene matches. The CDR3: CASTVPGGPYEQYF. The CDR3 DNA sequence: TGTGCCAGCACCGTCCCGGGGGGACCCTACGAGCAGTACTTC.

The V gene is TRBV7-3, the J gene TRBJ1-1, with TRBD1 matching 12 bases. The CDR3 has 17 amino acids. With 5 bases clipped from V and 4 bases from J, the junction kept 11 bases outside the gene matches. Germline V CDR1 and CDR2: SGHTA, FQGTGA. The CDR3 here is CASSPGTGGIRGTEAFF. The DNA for the CDR3 is TGTGCCAGCAGCCCCGGGACAGGGGGCATAAGGGGCACTGAAGCTTTCTTT.

The chain combines TRBV5-5 with TRBJ2-1, with 10 bases fitting TRBD2. The junction had 14 bases not matched to a gene; V was cut back by 5 bases and J by 0 bases. The germline V gene has CDR1 SGHKS and CDR2 YYEKEE (reference sequence). The CDR3 has 19 residues. CDR3 nucleotides: TGTGCCAGCAGGCGGACTCTTTCTAGCGGGAGCCTCTCCTACAATGAGCAGTTCTTC. It codes for CASRRTLSSGSLSYNEQFF.

This clone was recorded once. The genes are TRBV5-1 and TRBJ2-1, with D perhaps matching TRBD1 (5 bases). Germline-derived CDR1 and CDR2 are SGHRS and YFSETQ. The ends were cut back, 3 bases at V and 4 bases at J, with 8 bases in the middle. The length of the CDR3 is 13 residues. The CDR3 DNA reads as TGCGCCAGCAGCTCGCAGGGATACAATGAGCAGTTCTTC. Protein: CASSSQGYNEQFF.

The chain has TRBV10-3 and TRBJ2-7; weak D call: TRBD1 (5 bases). CDR3 length: 14 residues. Trimming removed 1 base from V and 5 bases from J, with 12 bases in between. Germline assignment: CDR1 ENHRY and CDR2 SYGVKD. DNA for the CDR3: TGTGCCATCAGTGAGTTGGGGCGGAGAGACGAGCAGTACTTC. Translating it yields CAISELGRRDEQYF.

This clone has just one count. The chain has TRBV19 and TRBJ2-1, with D possibly TRBD2 on 5 matching bases. Trimming pared 5 bases from V and 5 bases from J, leaving 13 bases between. The CDR3 totals 14 residues. CDR1 LNHDA and CDR2 SQIVND come from the germline V gene (reference sequence). The CDR3 bases are TGTGCCAGTAGTCCCTGGGGAGCAAACAATGAGCAGTTCTTC. It specifies CASSPWGANNEQFF.

DNA of the CDR3: TGCGCCAGCAGCTGGGTCGCGGGACAGCCGGGCTACGAGCAGTACTTC. This translates into CASSWVAGQPGYEQYF. This chain uses TRBV5-1 with TRBJ2-7, with D tentatively TRBD1 (7 bases). This CDR3 is built from 16 residues. V lost 3 bases, J lost 3 bases, and 19 bases lay in between. CDR1 and CDR2 from the germline V gene are SGHRS and YFSETQ.

The rearrangement links TRBV5-4 to TRBJ2-2; 11 nucleotides agree with TRBD1. Unmatched junction bases numbered 7, after V lost 10 bases and J lost 8 bases. This CDR3 is 13 amino acids long. Germline CDR1 reads SGHNT; CDR2 reads YYREEE (reference sequence). The CDR3: CASGTGGMGELFF. The CDR3 DNA reads as TGTGCCTCCGGGACAGGGGGTATGGGGGAGCTGTTTTTT.

The chain joins TRBV29-1 to TRBJ1-2; D not certain. Germline loops: CDR1 SQVTM, CDR2 ANQGSEA. CDR3 length: 12 amino acids. V lost 4 bases to trimming and J lost 8 bases, with 14 bases between them. The CDR3, as DNA: TGCAGCGTTGCAAAAACCGGGTGGGGCTACACCTTC. It translates to CSVAKTGWGYTF.

The chain carries TRBV28 and TRBJ2-4; 9 nucleotides agree with TRBD1. CDR1 and CDR2 from the germline V gene are MDHEN and SYDVKM. V lost 5 bases to trimming and J lost 0 bases; unmatched junction nucleotides: 5. CDR3 length: 16 amino acids. Here the CDR3 reads CASSPNRGLAKNIQYF. In DNA form, the CDR3 reads TGTGCCAGCAGTCCCAACAGGGGGCTAGCCAAAAACATTCAGTACTTC.

The chain uses TRBV5-1 and TRBJ1-1, with D perhaps matching TRBD1 (5 bases). The CDR3 loop spans 12 amino acids. The germline V gene encodes CDR1 SGHRS and CDR2 YFSETQ. Trimming removed 4 bases at V and 1 base at J, with 5 bases between. For the CDR3, the DNA is TGCGCCAGCAGCACAGGGAACACTGAAGCTTTCTTT. It is translated as CASSTGNTEAFF.

The chain carries TRBV7-3 and TRBJ2-3; 9 bases agree with TRBD1. Germline CDR1 and CDR2: SGHTA and FQGTGA. The CDR3 has 15 amino acids. V shed 1 base and J 5 bases; nucleotides not matched to a gene: 4. CDR3 coding DNA: TGTGCCAGCAGCTTAATGGGACAGGGTGGAGATACGCAGTATTTT. Amino acids: CASSLMGQGGDTQYF.

The chain has TRBV28 and TRBJ1-2, with TRBD1 as a possible D gene (5 bases). The V end lost 3 bases, the J end lost 8 bases, and 13 bases lay between the germline ends. The CDR3 has 13 residues. The V gene's germline CDR1 is MDHEN and CDR2 SYDVKM. CDR3 loop: CASSFGQGVGYTF. CDR3 coding DNA: TGTGCCAGCAGTTTCGGTCAAGGGGTGGGCTACACCTTC.

The V call is TRBV27, the J call TRBJ2-7; the match to TRBD2 covers 7 bases. The length of the CDR3 is 14 residues. Germline lookup yields CDR1 MNHEY and CDR2 SMNVEV (reference sequence). Losses at the gene ends were 2 bases for V and 3 bases for J; bases not matched to a gene: 4. The chain's CDR3 is CASSLLAENYEQYF. Here the CDR3 DNA reads TGTGCCAGCAGTTTACTAGCGGAGAACTACGAGCAGTACTTC.

Here the CDR3 reads CASSLDGGTDTQYF. The CDR3 coding sequence is TGTGCCAGCAGCTTAGACGGCGGTACAGATACGCAGTATTTT. The V gene is TRBV7-8, the J gene TRBJ2-3; D gene ambiguous. Germline V CDR1 and CDR2: SGHVS, FQNEAQ. This CDR3 spans 14 amino acids. The V gene lost 1 base and the J gene lost 3 bases, with 8 bases spanning the gap.

The chain uses TRBV10-3 and TRBJ1-2; a weak D match, TRBD1 (6 bases). The V end was cut by 3 bases, the J end by 5 bases, with 10 bases between. In germline, CDR1 is ENHRY, CDR2 SYGVKD. The CDR3 runs to 13 residues. The CDR3: CAISDFTGYGYTF. CDR3 sequence (DNA): TGTGCCATCAGTGATTTTACAGGGTATGGCTACACCTTC.

The chain carries TRBV7-9 and TRBJ2-3; 8 bases align to TRBD2. The length of the CDR3 is 14 residues. V was clipped by 8 bases and J by 3 bases; unmatched bases: 7. CDR1 is SEHNR and CDR2 is FQNEAQ in the germline V gene (reference sequence). The CDR3 DNA reads as TGTGCCAGCGTAGCGGGAAGGGGAACAGATACGCAGTATTTT. This codes for CASVAGRGTDTQYF.

A few counts support this clone. The chain uses TRBV5-4 and TRBJ1-2, with 11 bases identical to TRBD1. J was trimmed by 6 bases and V by 4 bases; bases with no gene match: 5. The germline V gene encodes CDR1 SGHNT and CDR2 YYREEE (reference sequence). The CDR3 has 14 amino acids. CDR3 nucleotide sequence: TGTGCCAGCAGCCCGGACAGGGGGCGAGATGGCTACACCTTC. Its translation: CASSPDRGRDGYTF.

The chain is built from TRBV30 and TRBJ1-2; D possibly corresponds to TRBD1 (6 bases). The CDR3 has 15 residues. Germline values: CDR1 GTSNPN, CDR2 SVGIG (reference sequence). Trimming cost V 0 bases and J 2 bases, with 13 bases left between them. The CDR3 DNA follows: TGTGCCTGGAGTGTCATACACAGGGCCAACTATGGCTACACCTTC. It translates to CAWSVIHRANYGYTF.